One sample yielded the 26 T cell receptor beta chains listed below, sequenced in a study of beta chain features in type 1 diabetes. TCRB transcripts that were expressed got sequenced, as all of the isolated RNA had been reverse transcribed. Profiling relied on immunoSEQ multiplex PCR, and the TCRdb table lists in-frame clones only, not all of them. The profile shows 350,000 to 400,000 clones, around 16% of them singletons. Material: naive CD4+ T cells from blood. Source of these receptors: a woman aged 18 to 35 in good health.

This clone was seen a few times. This chain links TRBV30 with TRBJ2-2, with TRBD1 as a possible D gene (5 bases). The CDR3 has 12 amino acids. With 8 bases removed from V and 4 bases from J, the gap between germline ends came to 11 bases. Germline V gene data show CDR1 as GTSNPN and CDR2 as SVGIG (reference sequence). Here the CDR3 reads CARTSRTGELFF. DNA for the CDR3: TGTGCCCGGACAAGCCGCACCGGGGAGCTGTTTTTT.

A few counts support this clone. The V call is TRBV7-9, the J call TRBJ2-3, with 13 bases aligning to TRBD2. The junction had 0 bases not matched to a gene; V was cut back by 1 base and J by 5 bases. The germline V gene has CDR1 SEHNR and CDR2 FQNEAQ (reference sequence). The CDR3 is 15 residues long. CDR3 coding DNA: TGTGCCAGCAGCTTAGGACTAGCGGGAGGAGATACGCAGTATTTT. Amino acid sequence: CASSLGLAGGDTQYF. The full variable domain, rest sourced from reference TRBV7-9 and TRBJ2-3, is DTGVSQNPRHKITKRGQNVTFRCDPISEHNRLYWYRQTLGQGPEFLTYFQNEAQLEKSRLLSDRFSAERPKGSFSTLEIQRTEQGDSAMYLCASSLGLAGGDTQYFGPGTRLTVL.

This clone turned up a few times. At one end the junction does not follow the germline gene, possibly because of a read error. The CDR3 sequence: CRVLGGGSFF. As DNA, the CDR3 is TGCAGGGTACTAGGGGGGGGCTCGTTCTTC. J is TRBJ2-4 and V is TRBV20-1; D possibly corresponds to TRBD2 (7 bases). The CDR3 totals 10 residues. The germline gives CDR1 DFQATT, CDR2 SNEGSKA (reference sequence).

This clone was counted only a few times. The chain carries TRBV4-2 and TRBJ2-2, with D hard to call. The CDR3 spans 16 residues. V was shortened by 3 bases and J by 1 base, with 12 bases between the two germline ends. The germline gives CDR1 LGHNA, CDR2 YNFKEQ. The CDR3 bases are TGTGCCAGCAGCCATGATGCCGACATGAACACCGGGGAGCTGTTTTTT. As protein: CASSHDADMNTGELFF.

This clone was counted a few times. V gene TRBV29-1 combines with J gene TRBJ2-7; D might be TRBD2 (6 bases). Germline CDR1 reads SQVTM; CDR2 reads ANQGSEA. Trimming shortened V by 6 bases and J by 4 bases, and 19 bases separated the two germline ends. There are 14 residues in the CDR3. The CDR3 nucleotides are TGCAGCGTCATGGTCGGGACTCCAATTTACGAGCAGTACTTC. Translated, it gives CSVMVGTPIYEQYF.

This clone was seen more than once but under ten times. The chain has TRBV7-2 and TRBJ2-7; 13 nucleotides line up with TRBD2. Germline lookup yields CDR1 SGHTA and CDR2 FQGNSA. The CDR3 spans 15 residues. The trim removed 2 bases at V and 5 bases at J, leaving 3 bases unmatched. The CDR3 DNA follows: TGTGCCAGCAGCTTAAAACTAGCGGGAGGGAACGAGCAGTACTTC. Translating gives CASSLKLAGGNEQYF. The variable domain in full, with the rest retrieved from reference TRBV7-2 and TRBJ2-7, is GAGVSQSPSNKVTEKGKDVELRCDPISGHTALYWYRQSLGQGLEFLIYFQGNSAPDKSGLPSDRFSAERTGGSVSTLTIQRTQQEDSAVYLCASSLKLAGGNEQYFGPGTRLTVT.

In this sample, this clone turned up a few times. CDR3 DNA: TGTGCCAGCAGTTCCGGGGTAGCGGGAGACAAGAATGAGCAGTTCTTC. It yields the protein CASSSGVAGDKNEQFF. This chain connects TRBV28 to TRBJ2-1, with 9 bases that match TRBD2. CDR3 length equals 16 residues. The V segment lost 4 bases and the J segment 7 bases; nucleotides outside the gene matches: 11. The germline CDR1 and CDR2 sequences are MDHEN and SYDVKM. The whole variable domain, filled in from reference TRBV28 and TRBJ2-1, reads DVKVTQSSRYLVKRTGEKVFLECVQDMDHENMFWYRQDPGLGLRLIYFSYDVKMKEKGDIPEGYSVSREKKERFSLILESASTNQTSMYLCASSSGVAGDKNEQFFGPGTRLTVL.

This clone turned up a few times. CDR3 residues: CASSEWAGARRANYGYTF. Here the CDR3 DNA reads TGTGCCAGCAGTGAATGGGCAGGAGCAAGGAGGGCAAACTATGGCTACACCTTC. The chain combines TRBV2 with TRBJ1-2; D is undetermined. V lost 2 bases and J lost 2, with 21 bases in between. Germline V lookup: CDR1 SNHLY, CDR2 FYNNEI. The CDR3 is 18 residues long.

This clone has just a few counts. The V call is TRBV15, the J call TRBJ2-1, with a possible D match to TRBD2 (5 bases). This CDR3 spans 14 amino acids. V dropped 1 base and J dropped 6 bases, with 10 bases sitting between them. CDR1 LNHNV and CDR2 YYDKDF come from the germline V gene (reference sequence). CDR3 nucleotide sequence: TGTGCCACCAGCAGAGGTCTAGCCGTCAATGAGCAGTTCTTC. Translating gives CATSRGLAVNEQFF. The full variable domain, completed using reference TRBV15 and TRBJ2-1, is DAMVIQNPRYQVTQFGKPVTLSCSQTLNHNVMYWYQQKSSQAPKLLFHYYDKDFNNEADTPDNFQSRRPNTSFCFLDIRSPGLGDTAMYLCATSRGLAVNEQFFGPGTRLTVL.

This clone has just a few counts. The chain links TRBV5-1 to TRBJ2-3, with a possible D match to TRBD2 (6 bases). CDR3 length: 13 residues. Trimming cost V 3 bases and J 3 bases, with 8 bases left between them. Germline V gives CDR1 SGHRS, CDR2 YFSETQ. The CDR3 spells CASSWRGTDTQYF. As DNA, the CDR3 is TGCGCCAGCAGCTGGCGGGGAACAGATACGCAGTATTTT.

This clone was counted between two and nine times. The J gene is TRBJ2-1, the V gene TRBV13; 8 nucleotides match TRBD2. The CDR3 has 16 residues. Germline values: CDR1 PRHDT, CDR2 FYEKMQ (reference sequence). V lost 5 bases, J lost 1 base, and 7 bases stayed unmatched. This chain's CDR3 is CASSPLGGGSYNEQFF. CDR3 sequence (DNA): TGTGCCAGCAGCCCCCTCGGGGGGGGGTCCTACAATGAGCAGTTCTTC.

The rearrangement links TRBV10-3 to TRBJ2-7; 11 nucleotides match TRBD2. V lost 0 bases, J lost 0 bases, and 1 base stayed unmatched. The CDR3 has 16 residues. CDR1 is ENHRY, CDR2 SYGVKD, per germline. CDR3 coding DNA: TGTGCCATCAGTGAGTCAGGACTAGCGGGCTCCTACGAGCAGTACTTC. It specifies CAISESGLAGSYEQYF.

The chain links TRBV10-2 to TRBJ1-4; TRBD1 might be the D (6 bases). There are 13 residues in the CDR3. CDR1 is WSHSY and CDR2 is SAAADI in the germline V gene. V lost 8 bases to trimming and J lost 4 bases, with 11 bases between them. The CDR3 loop reads CASSQGGNEKLFF. The DNA of the CDR3 is TGCGCCAGCTCCCAAGGGGGTAATGAAAAACTGTTTTTT.

This clone turned up a few times. The rearrangement uses TRBV6-6 and TRBJ2-5; no clear D gene. The V gene lost 0 bases and the J gene lost 1 base, with 6 bases spanning the gap. The CDR3 spans 14 residues. Germline V gene data show CDR1 as MNHNY and CDR2 as SVGAGI (reference sequence). The CDR3, as DNA: TGTGCCAGCAGTTACTCGCGCGGCCAAGAGACCCAGTACTTC. Translating gives CASSYSRGQETQYF.

This clone was counted a few times. The V and J genes are TRBV18 and TRBJ2-3; 9 bases are a match to TRBD2. CDR3 length: 14 residues. Germline CDR1 KGHSH, CDR2 LQKENI. With 4 bases clipped from V and 3 bases from J, the junction kept 2 bases outside the gene matches. In DNA, the CDR3 is TGTGCCAGCTCACTAGCGGGAGTGACAGATACGCAGTATTTT. Translating it yields CASSLAGVTDTQYF.

The rearrangement uses TRBV28 and TRBJ2-7; 8 nucleotides match TRBD1. This CDR3 spans 15 amino acids. V was pared by 4 bases and J by 7 bases, with 12 bases of the junction left unmatched. Germline CDR1 reads MDHEN; CDR2 reads SYDVKM. CDR3: CASSSPGTGQGEQYF. In DNA, the CDR3 is TGTGCCAGCAGTTCGCCCGGGACAGGCCAAGGGGAGCAGTACTTC. The complete variable domain, with remaining parts taken from reference TRBV28 and TRBJ2-7, reads DVKVTQSSRYLVKRTGEKVFLECVQDMDHENMFWYRQDPGLGLRLIYFSYDVKMKEKGDIPEGYSVSREKKERFSLILESASTNQTSMYLCASSSPGTGQGEQYFGPGTRLTVT.

This clone was seen more than once but under ten times. CDR3 sequence: CASSAGTGRTGAEKLFF. CDR3 nucleotide sequence: TGTGCCAGCTCAGCTGGGACAGGGCGGACGGGAGCTGAAAAACTGTTTTTT. The chain combines TRBV18 with TRBJ1-4, with 9 bases matching TRBD1. The CDR3 contains 17 residues. The V and J ends lost 5 bases and 7 bases, in that order; junction bases with no gene match: 14. The germline gives CDR1 KGHSH, CDR2 LQKENI.

This chain links TRBV5-6 with TRBJ2-1; TRBD2 matches at 7 bases. The CDR3 runs to 16 residues. Trimming cost V 2 bases and J 0 bases; bases outside gene matches: 5. Per the germline V gene, CDR1 is SGHDT and CDR2 is YYEEEE. CDR3 DNA: TGTGCCAGCAGCTTAACCGGACTAGTCTCCTACAATGAGCAGTTCTTC. It is translated as CASSLTGLVSYNEQFF.

This clone was seen only a few times. The gene calls are TRBV7-2 and TRBJ2-1; weak D call: TRBD2 (6 bases). Trimming removed 10 bases at V and 5 bases at J, with 12 bases between. Per the germline V gene, CDR1 is SGHTA and CDR2 is FQGNSA. The CDR3 totals 12 residues. Here the CDR3 reads CATTGLHNEQFF. The DNA for the CDR3 is TGTGCCACTACAGGACTACACAATGAGCAGTTCTTC. The full variable domain, rest sourced from reference TRBV7-2 and TRBJ2-1, is GAGVSQSPSNKVTEKGKDVELRCDPISGHTALYWYRQSLGQGLEFLIYFQGNSAPDKSGLPSDRFSAERTGGSVSTLTIQRTQQEDSAVYLCATTGLHNEQFFGPGTRLTVL.

This clone was recorded a few times. This rearrangement joins TRBV6-1 to TRBJ1-1; unclear D gene. The CDR3 length is 13 residues. Trimming took off 6 bases at V and 1 base at J, with 9 bases between the two ends. Germline V gives CDR1 MNHNS, CDR2 SASEGT. The CDR3 DNA is TGTGCCAGCAGCGGAGTCCCGAACACTGAAGCTTTCTTT. Its protein is CASSGVPNTEAFF.

This chain uses TRBV19 with TRBJ2-3; D is perhaps TRBD2 (6 bases). The CDR3 loop spans 12 amino acids. The ends were cut back, 3 bases at V and 9 bases at J, with 10 bases in the middle. Germline assignment: CDR1 LNHDA and CDR2 SQIVND (reference sequence). CDR3 sequence: CASSIPTSTQYF. The CDR3 nucleotides are TGTGCCAGTAGTATTCCAACTAGCACGCAGTATTTT.

The chain is built from TRBV29-1 and TRBJ2-3, with unresolved D. The germline V gene encodes CDR1 SQVTM and CDR2 ANQGSEA. CDR3 length equals 12 residues. Trimming left V 4 bases short and J 5 bases short, with 10 bases between. The CDR3 DNA follows: TGCAGCGTTGTGGAGAGTGGAGATACGCAGTATTTT. Its translation is CSVVESGDTQYF.

Written as DNA, the CDR3 is TGCAGCGTTCCGGGACACAAAGTCTACGAGCAGTACTTC. Translation: CSVPGHKVYEQYF. The genes are TRBV29-1 and TRBJ2-7, with D maybe TRBD1 (6 bases). From germline, CDR1 is SQVTM and CDR2 ANQGSEA. V was cut by 5 bases and J by 3 bases, with 14 bases left in between. This CDR3 has 13 residues.

The chain links TRBV13 to TRBJ2-4; the D gene is possibly TRBD1 (5 bases). Per the germline V gene, CDR1 is PRHDT and CDR2 is FYEKMQ (reference sequence). V shed 3 bases and J shed 8 bases, with 11 bases lying between them. The CDR3 runs to 13 residues. CDR3 nucleotide sequence: TGTGCCAGCAGCTTGACAGACGTGGACATTCAGTACTTC. Amino acid sequence: CASSLTDVDIQYF.

The chain employs TRBV11-1 and TRBJ2-1; D is perhaps TRBD2 (6 bases). The CDR3 is 14 residues long. CDR1 SGHAT and CDR2 FQDESV come from the germline V gene (reference sequence). Trimming pared 3 bases from V and 2 bases from J, leaving 8 bases between. This CDR3 reads CASSLTSTYNEQFF. The CDR3 nucleotides are TGTGCCAGCAGCTTGACTAGTACCTACAATGAGCAGTTCTTC.

This clone appeared a few times. The J gene is TRBJ2-5, the V gene TRBV5-4; 8 nucleotides agree with TRBD2. J lost 2 bases, V lost 4 bases, and 7 bases had no gene match. This CDR3 contains 15 residues. Germline V gives CDR1 SGHNT, CDR2 YYREEE (reference sequence). In DNA form, the CDR3 reads TGTGCCAGCAGCCGCAAGATAGCGGGGCAAGAGACCCAGTACTTC. It translates to CASSRKIAGQETQYF.